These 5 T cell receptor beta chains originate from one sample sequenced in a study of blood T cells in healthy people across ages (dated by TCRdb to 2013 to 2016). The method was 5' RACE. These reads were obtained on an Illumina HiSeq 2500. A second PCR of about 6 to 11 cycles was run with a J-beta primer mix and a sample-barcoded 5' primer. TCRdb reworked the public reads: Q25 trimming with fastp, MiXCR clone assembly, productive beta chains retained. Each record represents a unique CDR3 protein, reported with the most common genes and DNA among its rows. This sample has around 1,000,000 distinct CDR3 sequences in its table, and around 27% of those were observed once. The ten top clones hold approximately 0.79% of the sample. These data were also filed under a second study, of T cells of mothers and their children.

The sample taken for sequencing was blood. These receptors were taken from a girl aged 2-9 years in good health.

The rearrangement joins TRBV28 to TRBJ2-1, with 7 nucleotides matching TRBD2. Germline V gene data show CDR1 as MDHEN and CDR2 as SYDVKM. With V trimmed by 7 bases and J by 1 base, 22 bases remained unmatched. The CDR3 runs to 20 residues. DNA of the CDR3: TGTGCCAGCAACTTATATCTAAACCCCAGACCGGGGGGATCCTACAATGAGCAGTTCTTC. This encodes CASNLYLNPRPGGSYNEQFF. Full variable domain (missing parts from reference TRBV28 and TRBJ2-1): DVKVTQSSRYLVKRTGEKVFLECVQDMDHENMFWYRQDPGLGLRLIYFSYDVKMKEKGDIPEGYSVSREKKERFSLILESASTNQTSMYLCASNLYLNPRPGGSYNEQFFGPGTRLTVL.

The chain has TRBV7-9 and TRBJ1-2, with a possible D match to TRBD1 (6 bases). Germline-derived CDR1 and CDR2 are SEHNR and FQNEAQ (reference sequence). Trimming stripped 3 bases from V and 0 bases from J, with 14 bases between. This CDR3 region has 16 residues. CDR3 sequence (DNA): TGTGCCAGCAGCTTGGGCAGGGGTGGGTCTAACTATGGCTACACCTTC. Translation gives CASSLGRGGSNYGYTF.

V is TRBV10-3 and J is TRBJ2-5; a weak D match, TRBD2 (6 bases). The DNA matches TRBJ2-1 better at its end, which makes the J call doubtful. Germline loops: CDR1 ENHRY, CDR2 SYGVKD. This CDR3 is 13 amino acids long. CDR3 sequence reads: CAIASASYNEQFF. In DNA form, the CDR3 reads TGTGCCATCGCTAGCGCCTCATACAATGAGCAGTTCTTC.

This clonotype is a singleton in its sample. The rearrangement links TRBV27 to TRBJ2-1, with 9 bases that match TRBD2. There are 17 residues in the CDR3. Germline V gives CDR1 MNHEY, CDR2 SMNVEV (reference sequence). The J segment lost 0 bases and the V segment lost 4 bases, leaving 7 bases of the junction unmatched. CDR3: CASSSQKLAGSYNEQFF. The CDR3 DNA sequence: TGTGCCAGCAGTTCTCAAAAACTAGCGGGCTCCTACAATGAGCAGTTCTTC.

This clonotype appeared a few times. The CDR3 coding sequence is TGCAGCGTGCTAAACCGAGGTTCCACAGATACGCAGTATTTT. Its translation is CSVLNRGSTDTQYF. The V gene is TRBV29-1, the J gene TRBJ2-3; D remains unclear. Germline CDR1 SQVTM, CDR2 ANQGSEA. The CDR3 consists of 14 residues. Deletions cut 6 bases from V and 2 bases from J, with 15 bases between.